The 18 T cell receptor beta chains presented below share a single source sample, sequenced in a study of blood T cell repertoires in COVID-19. The table came from immunoSEQ multiplex PCR; TCRdb's copy has only in-frame clones and leaves some out. The data contain 300,000 to 400,000 clones, over 75% of them singletons. Sequencing was carried out using peripheral blood. The receptors derive from a woman between 50 and 59 years old who had recovered from COVID-19.

This clone was picked up a small number of times. The chain joins TRBV30 to TRBJ2-3; D is uncertain. Between the trimmed V and J ends, which lost 0 bases and 4 bases, there was a span of 5 bases. This CDR3 is built from 12 residues. Per the germline V gene, CDR1 is GTSNPN and CDR2 is SVGIG (reference sequence). The CDR3 DNA sequence: TGTGCCTGGAGTGTTTCCGCAGATACGCAGTATTTT. This sequence encodes CAWSVSADTQYF. Combining the CDR3 with reference TRBV30 and TRBJ2-3 gives the whole variable domain SQTIHQWPATLVQPVGSPLSLECTVEGTSNPNLYWYRQAAGRGLQLLFYSVGIGQISSEVPQNLSASRPQDRQFILSSKKLLLSDSGFYLCAWSVSADTQYFGPGTRLTVL.

This chain links TRBV4-3 with TRBJ1-5; tentatively, D is TRBD1 (6 bases). The CDR3 is 15 residues long. The ends were cut back, 0 bases at V and 5 bases at J, with 11 bases in the middle. Germline CDR1 is LGHNA and CDR2 is YSLEER. The CDR3 is CASSQDGGPDQPQHF. The CDR3 nucleotides read TGCGCCAGCAGCCAAGACGGGGGGCCTGATCAGCCCCAGCATTTT.

This sequence joins TRBV3-1 (or the pseudogene TRBV3-2) and TRBJ2-3; possibly TRBD2 for D (6 bases). CDR3 length equals 16 residues. V was pared by 1 base and J by 5 bases, with 16 bases between. Germline lookup yields CDR1 LGHDT and CDR2 YNNKEL (reference sequence). The CDR3 DNA reads as TGTGCCAGCAGCCAAGTCAAAGCGGGCCTAGGAGATACGCAGTATTTT. Translated: CASSQVKAGLGDTQYF.

The genes are TRBV19 and TRBJ2-6; 9 bases fit TRBD1. V lost 4 bases, J lost 0 bases, and 7 bases stayed unmatched. Germline lookup yields CDR1 LNHDA and CDR2 SQIVND (reference sequence). This CDR3 is 18 amino acids long. CDR3 in DNA: TGTGCCAGTAGTACCACAGGGGGCGCTTTCTCTGGGGCCAACGTCCTGACTTTC. Its protein product is CASSTTGGAFSGANVLTF.

The count of this clone is one. The chain employs TRBV3-1 (or the pseudogene TRBV3-2) and TRBJ2-7; 16 nucleotides line up with TRBD2. The CDR3 covers 15 residues. Germline trimming cut 3 bases from V and 4 bases from J; bases unmatched to any gene: 0. Germline CDR1 reads LGHDT; CDR2 reads YNNKEL (reference sequence). The CDR3 loop reads CASSQGLAGGYEQYF. The CDR3, as DNA: TGTGCCAGCAGCCAGGGACTAGCGGGAGGGTACGAGCAGTACTTC.

V and J are TRBV3-1 (or the pseudogene TRBV3-2) and TRBJ1-1; no clear D. CDR1 and CDR2 from the germline V gene are LGHDT and YNNKEL (reference sequence). V was pared by 4 bases and J by 0 bases, with 12 bases between. The CDR3 length is 15 residues. The chain's CDR3 is CASSPPARLNTEAFF. The CDR3, as DNA: TGTGCCAGCAGCCCTCCCGCCAGGCTGAACACTGAAGCTTTCTTT.

The count of this clone is one. The rearrangement joins TRBV21-1 to TRBJ2-7; no DNA check was done on the table's D call, TRBD2. TRBV21-1 is a pseudogene. CDR3 length: 20 residues. Here the CDR3 reads CASSIYGRWQFLPPKYEQYF. In nucleotides, the CDR3 is TGTGCCAGCAGCATTTACGGGAGGTGGCAGTTCTTACCGCCTAAGTACGAGCAGTACTTC.

The J gene is TRBJ1-5, the V gene TRBV7-2; 7 bases map to TRBD1. CDR3 length: 15 amino acids. From germline, CDR1 is SGHTA and CDR2 FQGNSA. Trimming cost V 5 bases and J 2 bases; bases outside gene matches: 6. This CDR3 reads CASSILGQGNQPQHF. Here the CDR3 DNA reads TGTGCCAGCAGCATACTCGGACAGGGCAATCAGCCCCAGCATTTT.

CDR3 residues: CASSLQVGNTIYF. CDR3 in DNA: TGTGCCAGCAGCTTGCAGGTTGGAAACACCATATATTTT. This chain connects TRBV5-4 to TRBJ1-3; D is unclear. The ends were cut back, 1 base at V and 3 bases at J, with 5 bases in the middle. Germline V gene lookup returns CDR1 SGHNT and CDR2 YYREEE (reference sequence). This CDR3 is built from 13 residues.

The CDR3 here is CASRKLASEQYF. The CDR3 DNA is TGTGCCAGCAGAAAACTAGCGTCTGAGCAGTACTTC. The rearrangement links TRBV11-2 to TRBJ2-7; 7 positions match TRBD2. The CDR3 spans 12 residues. After removal of 6 bases from V and 7 bases from J, the junction contained 6 bases not matched to a gene. Germline V lookup: CDR1 SGHAT, CDR2 FQNNGV.

This clone was seen a single time. V gene TRBV30 combines with J gene TRBJ1-1; 9 bases map to TRBD1. Germline V lookup: CDR1 GTSNPN, CDR2 SVGIG (reference sequence). This CDR3 comprises 15 residues. V shed 2 bases and J 4 bases; nucleotides not matched to a gene: 8. CDR3 sequence reads: CAWSTGTGRFTEAFF. The CDR3, as DNA: TGTGCCTGGAGTACCGGGACAGGGCGATTCACTGAAGCTTTCTTT.

The rearrangement uses TRBV7-9 and TRBJ1-3, with 7 bases lining up with TRBD1. The CDR3 spans 17 residues. Germline V CDR1 and CDR2: SEHNR, FQNEAQ (reference sequence). The junction had 12 bases not matched to a gene; V was cut back by 5 bases and J by 2 bases. The CDR3 nucleotides are TGTGCCAGCAGCCCCGACCGACAGGGCCGAACTGGAAACACCATATATTTT. Protein product: CASSPDRQGRTGNTIYF.

The chain carries TRBV5-4 and TRBJ2-7; TRBD1 agrees at 9 bases. J gave up 7 bases and V 4 bases, and 9 bases lay outside the gene matches. The CDR3 spans 14 residues. Germline V gives CDR1 SGHNT, CDR2 YYREEE (reference sequence). Here the CDR3 DNA reads TGTGCCAGCAGCAAGGGACAGGGCCTAGAGGAGCAGTACTTC. Protein sequence: CASSKGQGLEEQYF. Complete variable domain (other parts from reference TRBV5-4 and TRBJ2-7): ETGVTQSPTHLIKTRGQQVTLRCSSQSGHNTVSWYQQALGQGPQFIFQYYREEENGRGNFPPRFSGLQFPNYSSELNVNALELDDSALYLCASSKGQGLEEQYFGPGTRLTVT.

This sequence joins TRBV19 and TRBJ2-7, with no clear D. The CDR3 is 13 amino acids. The ends were cut back, 6 bases at V and 4 bases at J, with 13 bases in the middle. Germline V gives CDR1 LNHDA, CDR2 SQIVND (reference sequence). The CDR3 DNA sequence: TGTGCCAGTAGGGAGACTGAGAGGTACGAGCAGTACTTC. Translated: CASRETERYEQYF.

This clone was seen more than once but under ten times. The V gene is TRBV19, the J gene TRBJ2-1; TRBD2 agrees at 8 bases. This CDR3 has 15 residues. Per the germline V gene, CDR1 is LNHDA and CDR2 is SQIVND (reference sequence). The V gene end was trimmed by 5 bases and the J gene end by 7 bases; junction bases not matched to a gene: 10. Here the CDR3 DNA reads TGTGCCAGTAGTTTCCGAGCGGGAGTACAGAATGAGCAGTTCTTC. This codes for CASSFRAGVQNEQFF. The whole variable domain, filled in from reference TRBV19 and TRBJ2-1, reads DGGITQSPKYLFRKEGQNVTLSCEQNLNHDAMYWYRQDPGQGLRLIYYSQIVNDFQKGDIAEGYSVSREKKESFPLTVTSAQKNPTAFYLCASSFRAGVQNEQFFGPGTRLTVL.

The chain uses TRBV19 and TRBJ1-5; no reliable D call. The CDR3 totals 16 residues. V lost 2 bases and J lost 2, with 13 bases in between. Germline values: CDR1 LNHDA, CDR2 SQIVND (reference sequence). Here the CDR3 DNA reads TGTGCCAGTAGTATATTAGTACGGTCTGGCAATCAGCCCCAGCATTTT. Translating it yields CASSILVRSGNQPQHF.

The chain uses TRBV7-9 and TRBJ2-3; 8 bases are shared with TRBD2. The length of the CDR3 is 14 residues. CDR1 is SEHNR and CDR2 is FQNEAQ in the germline V gene (reference sequence). The V and J ends lost 5 bases and 3 bases, in that order; junction bases with no gene match: 4. The CDR3 loop is CASSRAGVTDTQYF. The CDR3 nucleotides read TGTGCCAGCAGCAGAGCGGGAGTTACAGATACGCAGTATTTT.

The rearrangement links TRBV19 to TRBJ2-7, with no clear D. V lost 3 bases and J lost 7, with 13 bases in between. The CDR3 contains 13 residues. Germline assignment: CDR1 LNHDA and CDR2 SQIVND (reference sequence). The CDR3 reads CASSIRLDREQYF. The DNA for the CDR3 is TGTGCCAGTAGTATTCGACTTGACCGGGAGCAGTACTTC.